This T cell receptor (beta chain) came from a study of beta chain features in type 1 diabetes. Study outcomes and limitations: In the patient group, naive, central memory and Treg TCRB repertoires seemed more alike than in the healthy donor group.

Comments on this clone: Its matching antigen is unknown.

CDR3 length: 15 amino acids. Germline values: CDR1 SEHNR, CDR2 FQNEAQ (reference sequence). Between the trimmed V and J ends, which lost 3 bases and 4 bases, there was a span of 13 bases. Sequencing targeted expressed TCRB transcripts, as all isolated RNA had been reverse transcribed. Here immunoSEQ multiplex PCR was the method, and the copy in TCRdb shows in-frame clones only, minus some. Here the sample spans about 110,000 clones, roughly 40% being singletons. The specimen was stem cell memory CD4+ T cells from blood. The TCR comes from a woman under 30 in good health. The chain joins TRBV7-9 to TRBJ2-1; tentatively, D is TRBD2 (6 bases). This CDR3 reads CASSFSGVLYNEQFF. The CDR3 DNA sequence: TGTGCCAGCAGCTTCTCGGGGGTTTTGTACAATGAGCAGTTCTTC.